Sequencing of this T cell receptor (beta chain) was carried out in a study of STAT5B mutations in CD4+ large granular lymphocyte leukemia. The study's findings and limits: Top patient clones used TRBV06 genes more often: 8/27 versus 2/35 in controls. The CD4+ versus CD8+ T-LGLL clonality difference may reflect limited sample size.

Control samples were healthy donors' buffy coats. This CDR3 comprises 12 residues. Germline values: CDR1 ENHRY, CDR2 SYGVKD. The ends were cut back, 3 bases at V and 9 bases at J, with 12 bases in the middle. TCRdb's table, derived via immunoSEQ multiplex PCR, lists solely in-frame clones and lacks some. This sample carries 25,000 to 40,000 clones, 70% to 75% of them seen once, and the ten largest clones take less than 0.3%. In regard to this clone: Antigen: not known.

The sample comprised CD4+ T cells from blood buffy coats. The chain joins TRBV10-3 to TRBJ2-7, with D hard to call. This sequence originates from a human donor in good health. The CDR3 loop is CAISDQTVGQYF. DNA of the CDR3: TGTGCCATCAGTGATCAGACGGTCGGGCAGTACTTC.